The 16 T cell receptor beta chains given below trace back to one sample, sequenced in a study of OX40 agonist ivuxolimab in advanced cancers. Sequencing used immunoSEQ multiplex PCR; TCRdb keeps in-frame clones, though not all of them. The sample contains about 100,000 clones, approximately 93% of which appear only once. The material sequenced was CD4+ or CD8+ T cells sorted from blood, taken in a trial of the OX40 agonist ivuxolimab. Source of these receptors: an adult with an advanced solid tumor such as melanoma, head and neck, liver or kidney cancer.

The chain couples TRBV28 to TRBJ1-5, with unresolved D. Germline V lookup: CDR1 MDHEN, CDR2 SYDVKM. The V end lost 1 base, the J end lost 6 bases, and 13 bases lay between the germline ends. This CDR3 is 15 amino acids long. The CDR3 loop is CASSLSRALIQPQHF. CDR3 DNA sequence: TGTGCCAGCAGTTTATCCCGGGCCCTAATTCAGCCCCAGCATTTT.

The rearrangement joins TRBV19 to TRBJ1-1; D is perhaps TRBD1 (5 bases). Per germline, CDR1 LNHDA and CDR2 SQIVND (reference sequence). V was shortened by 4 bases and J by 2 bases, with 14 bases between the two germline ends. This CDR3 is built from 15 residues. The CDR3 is CASSREGTPNTEAFF. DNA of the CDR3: TGTGCCAGTAGTAGAGAAGGGACGCCCAACACTGAAGCTTTCTTT.

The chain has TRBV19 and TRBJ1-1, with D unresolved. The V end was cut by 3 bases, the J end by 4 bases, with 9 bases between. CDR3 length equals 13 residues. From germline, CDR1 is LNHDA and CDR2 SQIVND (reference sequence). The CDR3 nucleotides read TGTGCCAGTAGTATCGCGGTTTCCACTGAAGCTTTCTTT. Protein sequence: CASSIAVSTEAFF.

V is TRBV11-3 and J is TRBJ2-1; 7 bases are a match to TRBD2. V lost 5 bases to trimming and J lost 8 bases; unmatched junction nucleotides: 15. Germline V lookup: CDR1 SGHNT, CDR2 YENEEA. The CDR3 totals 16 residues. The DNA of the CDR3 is TGTGCCAGCAGCCCTCGGGGGGAAATAGGTATCTATGAGCAGTTCTTC. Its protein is CASSPRGEIGIYEQFF.

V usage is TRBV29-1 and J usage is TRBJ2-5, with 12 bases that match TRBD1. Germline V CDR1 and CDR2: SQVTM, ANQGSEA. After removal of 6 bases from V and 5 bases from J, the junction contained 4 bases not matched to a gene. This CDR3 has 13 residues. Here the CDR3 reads CSVGTGGAETQYF. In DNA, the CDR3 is TGCAGCGTGGGGACAGGGGGCGCGGAGACCCAGTACTTC.

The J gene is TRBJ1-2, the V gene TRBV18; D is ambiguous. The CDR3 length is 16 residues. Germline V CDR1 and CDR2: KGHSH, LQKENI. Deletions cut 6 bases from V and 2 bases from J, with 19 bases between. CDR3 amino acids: CASSDQDAATNYGYTF. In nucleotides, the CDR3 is TGTGCCAGCTCCGACCAGGATGCAGCTACCAACTATGGCTACACCTTC.

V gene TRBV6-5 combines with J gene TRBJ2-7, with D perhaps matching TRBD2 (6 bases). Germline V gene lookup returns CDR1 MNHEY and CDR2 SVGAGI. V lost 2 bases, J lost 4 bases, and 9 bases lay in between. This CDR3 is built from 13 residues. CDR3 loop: CASSYGGRYEQYF. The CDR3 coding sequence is TGTGCCAGCAGTTACGGGGGGAGGTACGAGCAGTACTTC.

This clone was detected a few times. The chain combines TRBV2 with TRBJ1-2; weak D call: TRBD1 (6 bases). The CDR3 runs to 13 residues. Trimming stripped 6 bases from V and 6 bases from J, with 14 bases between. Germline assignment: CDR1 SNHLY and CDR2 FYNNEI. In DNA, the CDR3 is TGTGCCAGCAGCAAACAGGGTTGGAATGGCTACACCTTC. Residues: CASSKQGWNGYTF.

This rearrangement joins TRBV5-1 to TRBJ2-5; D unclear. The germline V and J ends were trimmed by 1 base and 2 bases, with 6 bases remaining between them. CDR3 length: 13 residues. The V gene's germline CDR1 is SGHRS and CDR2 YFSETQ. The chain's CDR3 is CASSLWQQETQYF. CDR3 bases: TGCGCCAGCAGCTTGTGGCAGCAAGAGACCCAGTACTTC.

The CDR3 DNA follows: TGTGCCAGCTCACCACAAATTGACAAAACCGTTTTTGGCTACACCTTC. Translating it yields CASSPQIDKTVFGYTF. This chain uses TRBV18 with TRBJ1-2, with D unresolved. V lost 1 base and J lost 7, with 19 bases in between. The CDR3 is 16 amino acids. CDR1 is KGHSH, CDR2 LQKENI, per germline.

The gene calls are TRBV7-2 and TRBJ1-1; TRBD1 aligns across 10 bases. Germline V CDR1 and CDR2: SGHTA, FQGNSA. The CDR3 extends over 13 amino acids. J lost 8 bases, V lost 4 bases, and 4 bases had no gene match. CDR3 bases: TGTGCCAGCAGCTACAGGACAGGGGGGGAAGCTTTCTTT. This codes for CASSYRTGGEAFF.

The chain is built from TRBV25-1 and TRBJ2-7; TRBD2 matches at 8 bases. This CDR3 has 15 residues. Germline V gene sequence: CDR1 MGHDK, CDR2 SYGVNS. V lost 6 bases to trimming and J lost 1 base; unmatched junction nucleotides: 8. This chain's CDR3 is CASSRLSGGSYEQYF. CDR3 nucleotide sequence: TGTGCCAGCAGCCGACTGAGCGGGGGATCCTACGAGCAGTACTTC.

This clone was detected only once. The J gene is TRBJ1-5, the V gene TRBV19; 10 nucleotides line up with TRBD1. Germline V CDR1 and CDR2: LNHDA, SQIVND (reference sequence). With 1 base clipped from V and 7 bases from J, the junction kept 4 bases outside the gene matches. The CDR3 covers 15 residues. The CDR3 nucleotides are TGTGCCAGTAGTATAGTCCGGACAGGGGGACAGCCCCAGCATTTT. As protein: CASSIVRTGGQPQHF.

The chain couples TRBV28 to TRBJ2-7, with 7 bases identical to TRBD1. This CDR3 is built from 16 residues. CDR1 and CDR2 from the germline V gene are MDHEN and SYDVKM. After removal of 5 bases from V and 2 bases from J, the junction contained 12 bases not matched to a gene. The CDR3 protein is CASSPPGQRKPYEQYF. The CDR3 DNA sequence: TGTGCCAGCAGTCCACCGGGACAGCGAAAACCCTACGAGCAGTACTTC. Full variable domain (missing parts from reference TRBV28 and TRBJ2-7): DVKVTQSSRYLVKRTGEKVFLECVQDMDHENMFWYRQDPGLGLRLIYFSYDVKMKEKGDIPEGYSVSREKKERFSLILESASTNQTSMYLCASSPPGQRKPYEQYFGPGTRLTVT.

CDR3 in DNA: TGTGCCAGCAGCTTCCCGGGGGGGCGATCAGATACGCAGTATTTT. Amino acids: CASSFPGGRSDTQYF. The chain recombines TRBV5-4 with TRBJ2-3, with TRBD2 matching 8 bases. Germline assignment: CDR1 SGHNT and CDR2 YYREEE (reference sequence). With 2 bases clipped from V and 4 bases from J, the junction kept 6 bases outside the gene matches. This CDR3 has 15 residues.

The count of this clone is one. CDR3 region: CASSFSSGGPTNYGYTF. CDR3 DNA: TGTGCCAGCAGCTTCTCCTCCGGAGGCCCAACTAACTATGGCTACACCTTC. The chain couples TRBV11-2 to TRBJ1-2, with D hard to call. The CDR3 totals 17 residues. Trimming stripped 3 bases from V and 0 bases from J, with 17 bases between. Germline-derived CDR1 and CDR2 are SGHAT and FQNNGV.